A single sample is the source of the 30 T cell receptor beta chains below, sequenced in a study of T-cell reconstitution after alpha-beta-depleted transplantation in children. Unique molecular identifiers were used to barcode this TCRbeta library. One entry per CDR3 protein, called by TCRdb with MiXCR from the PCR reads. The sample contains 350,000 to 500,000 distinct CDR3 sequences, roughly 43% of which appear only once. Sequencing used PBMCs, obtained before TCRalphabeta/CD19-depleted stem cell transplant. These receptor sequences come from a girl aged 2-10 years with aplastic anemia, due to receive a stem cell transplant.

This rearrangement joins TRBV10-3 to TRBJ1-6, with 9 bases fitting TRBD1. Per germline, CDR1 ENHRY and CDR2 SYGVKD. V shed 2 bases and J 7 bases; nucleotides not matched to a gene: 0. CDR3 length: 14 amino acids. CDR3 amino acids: CAISEGTGNSPLHF. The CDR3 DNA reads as TGTGCCATCAGTGAGGGGACAGGGAATTCACCCCTCCACTTT.

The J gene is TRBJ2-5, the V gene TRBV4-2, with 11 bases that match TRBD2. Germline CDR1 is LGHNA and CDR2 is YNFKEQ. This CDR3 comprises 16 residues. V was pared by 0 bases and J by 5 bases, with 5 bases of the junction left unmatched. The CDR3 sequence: CASSQELAGGWETQYF. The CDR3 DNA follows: TGTGCCAGCAGCCAAGAGCTAGCGGGAGGCTGGGAGACCCAGTACTTC.

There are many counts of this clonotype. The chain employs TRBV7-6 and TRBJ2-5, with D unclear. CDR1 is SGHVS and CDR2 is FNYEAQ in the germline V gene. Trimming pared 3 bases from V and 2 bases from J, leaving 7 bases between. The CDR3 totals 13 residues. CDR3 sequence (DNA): TGTGCCAGCAGCTTCAGCAGACAAGAGACCCAGTACTTC. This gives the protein CASSFSRQETQYF. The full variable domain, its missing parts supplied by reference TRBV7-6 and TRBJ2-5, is GAGVSQSPRYKVTKRGQDVALRCDPISGHVSLYWYRQALGQGPEFLTYFNYEAQQDKSGLPNDRFSAERPEGSISTLTIQRTEQRDSAMYRCASSFSRQETQYFGPGTRLLVL.

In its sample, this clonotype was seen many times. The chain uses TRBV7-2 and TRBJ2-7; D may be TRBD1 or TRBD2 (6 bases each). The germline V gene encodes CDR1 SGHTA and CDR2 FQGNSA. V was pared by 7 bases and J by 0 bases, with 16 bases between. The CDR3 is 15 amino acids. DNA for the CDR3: TGTGCCAGCACCGTGGGGGGCATCGACTCCTACGAGCAGTACTTC. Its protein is CASTVGGIDSYEQYF.

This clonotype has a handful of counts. CDR3 protein: CASSPNGWQPQHF. The DNA for the CDR3 is TGTGCCAGCAGCCCTAATGGCTGGCAGCCCCAGCATTTT. The rearrangement joins TRBV7-9 to TRBJ1-5, with D uncertain. This CDR3 comprises 13 residues. Germline V lookup: CDR1 SEHNR, CDR2 FQNEAQ (reference sequence). V was trimmed by 5 bases and J by 7 bases, leaving 12 bases between them.

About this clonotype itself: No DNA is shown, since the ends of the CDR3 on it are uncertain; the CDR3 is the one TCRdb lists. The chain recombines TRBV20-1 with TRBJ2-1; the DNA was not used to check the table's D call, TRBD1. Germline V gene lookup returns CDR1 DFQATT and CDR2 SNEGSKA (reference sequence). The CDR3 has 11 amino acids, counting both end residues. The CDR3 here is CSAVPGAEQFF.

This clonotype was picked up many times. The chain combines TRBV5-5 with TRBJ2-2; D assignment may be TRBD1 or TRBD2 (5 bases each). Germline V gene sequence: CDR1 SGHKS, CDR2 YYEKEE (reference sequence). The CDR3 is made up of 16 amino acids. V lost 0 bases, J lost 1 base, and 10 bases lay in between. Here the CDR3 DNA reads TGTGCCAGCAGCTTGGCCGGGACCTTGAACACCGGGGAGCTGTTTTTT. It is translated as CASSLAGTLNTGELFF.

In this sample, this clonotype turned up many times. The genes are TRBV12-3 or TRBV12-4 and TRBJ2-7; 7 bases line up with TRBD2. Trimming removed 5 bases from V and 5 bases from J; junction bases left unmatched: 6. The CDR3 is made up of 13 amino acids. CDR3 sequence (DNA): TGTGCCAGCAGTCAACTAGCGTACCACGAGCAGTACTTC. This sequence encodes CASSQLAYHEQYF.

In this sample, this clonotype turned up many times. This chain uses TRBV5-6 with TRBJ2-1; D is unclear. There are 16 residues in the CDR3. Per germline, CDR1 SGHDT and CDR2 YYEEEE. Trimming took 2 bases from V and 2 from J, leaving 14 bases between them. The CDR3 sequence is CASSFAALSTYNEQFF. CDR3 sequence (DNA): TGTGCCAGCAGCTTCGCCGCGCTTTCTACCTACAATGAGCAGTTCTTC.

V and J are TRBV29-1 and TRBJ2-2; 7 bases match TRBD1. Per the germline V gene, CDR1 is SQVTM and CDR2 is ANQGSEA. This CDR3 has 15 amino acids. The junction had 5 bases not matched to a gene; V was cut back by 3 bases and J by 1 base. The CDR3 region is CSVERSGGNTGELFF. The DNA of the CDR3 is TGCAGCGTTGAGAGGTCAGGGGGGAACACCGGGGAGCTGTTTTTT.

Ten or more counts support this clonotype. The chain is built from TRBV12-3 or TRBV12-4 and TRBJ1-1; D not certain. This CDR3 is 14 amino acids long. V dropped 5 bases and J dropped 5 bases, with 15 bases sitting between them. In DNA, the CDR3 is TGTGCCAGCAGTCCTCCCGAGGGCGTTACTGAAGCTTTCTTT. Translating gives CASSPPEGVTEAFF.

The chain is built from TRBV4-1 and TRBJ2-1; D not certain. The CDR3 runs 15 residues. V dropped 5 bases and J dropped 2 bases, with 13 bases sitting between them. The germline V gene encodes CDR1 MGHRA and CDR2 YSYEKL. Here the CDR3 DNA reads TGCGCCAGCAGCGGGGTATACGAAGCCTACAATGAGCAGTTCTTC. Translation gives CASSGVYEAYNEQFF.

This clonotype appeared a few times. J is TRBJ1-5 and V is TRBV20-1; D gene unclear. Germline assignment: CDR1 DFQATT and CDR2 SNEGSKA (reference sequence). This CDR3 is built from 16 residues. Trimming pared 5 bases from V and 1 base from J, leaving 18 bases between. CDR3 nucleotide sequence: TGCAGTGCTCCACATTCAGCGGGCTCGAGCAATCAGCCCCAGCATTTT. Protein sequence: CSAPHSAGSSNQPQHF.

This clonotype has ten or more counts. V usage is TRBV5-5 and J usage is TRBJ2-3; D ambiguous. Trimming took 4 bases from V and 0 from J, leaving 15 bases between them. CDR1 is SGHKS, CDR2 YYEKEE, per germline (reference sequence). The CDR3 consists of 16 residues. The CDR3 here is CASSPLSWQSTDTQYF. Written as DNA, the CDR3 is TGTGCCAGCAGCCCCTTAAGTTGGCAGAGCACAGATACGCAGTATTTT.

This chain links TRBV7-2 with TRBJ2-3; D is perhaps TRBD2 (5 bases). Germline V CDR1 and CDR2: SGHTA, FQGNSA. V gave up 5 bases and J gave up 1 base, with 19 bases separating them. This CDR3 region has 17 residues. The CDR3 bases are TGTGCCAGCAGCCGGCGGCTAGCCCCTGGGGGCACAGATACGCAGTATTTT. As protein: CASSRRLAPGGTDTQYF. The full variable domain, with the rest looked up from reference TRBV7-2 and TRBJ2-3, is GAGVSQSPSNKVTEKGKDVELRCDPISGHTALYWYRQSLGQGLEFLIYFQGNSAPDKSGLPSDRFSAERTGGSVSTLTIQRTQQEDSAVYLCASSRRLAPGGTDTQYFGPGTRLTVL.

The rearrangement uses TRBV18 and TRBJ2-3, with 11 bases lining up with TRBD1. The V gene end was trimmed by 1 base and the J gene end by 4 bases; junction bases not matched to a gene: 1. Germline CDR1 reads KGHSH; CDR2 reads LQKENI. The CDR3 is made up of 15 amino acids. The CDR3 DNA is TGTGCCAGCTCACCACAGGGACAGGGGGCAGATACGCAGTATTTT. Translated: CASSPQGQGADTQYF.

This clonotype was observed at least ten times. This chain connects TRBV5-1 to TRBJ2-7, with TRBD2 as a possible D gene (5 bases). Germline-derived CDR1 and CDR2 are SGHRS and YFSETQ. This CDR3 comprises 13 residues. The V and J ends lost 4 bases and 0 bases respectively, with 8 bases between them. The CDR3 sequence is CASSAGGSYEQYF. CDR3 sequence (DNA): TGCGCCAGCAGCGCCGGAGGCTCCTACGAGCAGTACTTC.

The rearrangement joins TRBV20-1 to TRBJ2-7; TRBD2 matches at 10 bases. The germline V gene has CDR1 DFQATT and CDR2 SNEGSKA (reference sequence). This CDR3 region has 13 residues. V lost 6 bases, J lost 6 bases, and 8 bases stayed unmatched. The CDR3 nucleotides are TGCAGTGCCAAGCGGGAGGGCCGGAGCGAGCAGTACTTC. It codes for CSAKREGRSEQYF.

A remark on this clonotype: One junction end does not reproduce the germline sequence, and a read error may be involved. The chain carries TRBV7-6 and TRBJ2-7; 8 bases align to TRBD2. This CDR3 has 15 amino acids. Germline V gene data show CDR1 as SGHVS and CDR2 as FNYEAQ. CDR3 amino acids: CVSSLTSGAPQEQYF. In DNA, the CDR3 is TGTGTCAGCAGCCTTACTAGCGGAGCCCCCCAGGAGCAGTACTTC.

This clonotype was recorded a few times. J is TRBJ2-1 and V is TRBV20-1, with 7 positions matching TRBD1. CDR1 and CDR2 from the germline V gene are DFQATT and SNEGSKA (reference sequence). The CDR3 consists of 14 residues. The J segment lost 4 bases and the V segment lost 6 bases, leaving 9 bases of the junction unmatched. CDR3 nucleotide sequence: TGCAGTGCCATTCCGGGACAGCTATACAATGAGCAGTTCTTC. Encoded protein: CSAIPGQLYNEQFF.

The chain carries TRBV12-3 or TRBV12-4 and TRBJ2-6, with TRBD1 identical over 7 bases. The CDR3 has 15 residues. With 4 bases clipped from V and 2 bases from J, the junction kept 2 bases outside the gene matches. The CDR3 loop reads CASSSTGAGANVLTF. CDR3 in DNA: TGTGCCAGCAGTTCCACAGGGGCTGGGGCCAACGTCCTGACTTTC.

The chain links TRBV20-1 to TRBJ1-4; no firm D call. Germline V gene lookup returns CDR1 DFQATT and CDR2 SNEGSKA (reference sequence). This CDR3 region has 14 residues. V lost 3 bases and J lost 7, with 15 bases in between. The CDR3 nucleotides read TGCAGTGCTAGCCCCCAGGCTGGGATTGAAAAACTGTTTTTT. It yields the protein CSASPQAGIEKLFF.

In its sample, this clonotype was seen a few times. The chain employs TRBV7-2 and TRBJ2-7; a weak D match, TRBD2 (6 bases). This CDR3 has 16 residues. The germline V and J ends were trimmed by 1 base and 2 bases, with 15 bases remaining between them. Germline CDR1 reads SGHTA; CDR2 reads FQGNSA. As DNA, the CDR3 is TGTGCCAGCAGCTTAGTCCCGGGACTCCCAACCTACGAGCAGTACTTC. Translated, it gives CASSLVPGLPTYEQYF.

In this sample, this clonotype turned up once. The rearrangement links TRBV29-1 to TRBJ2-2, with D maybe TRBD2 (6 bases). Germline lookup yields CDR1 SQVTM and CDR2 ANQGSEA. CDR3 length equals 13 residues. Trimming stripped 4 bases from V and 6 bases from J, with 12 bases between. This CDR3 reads CSVGDFTAGELFF. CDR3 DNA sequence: TGCAGCGTTGGGGACTTTACGGCCGGGGAGCTGTTTTTT.

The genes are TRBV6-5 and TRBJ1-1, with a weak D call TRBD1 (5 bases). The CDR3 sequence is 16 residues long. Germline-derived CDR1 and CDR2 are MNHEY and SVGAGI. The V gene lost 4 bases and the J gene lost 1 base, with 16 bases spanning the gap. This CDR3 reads CASSSKTAQSNTEAFF. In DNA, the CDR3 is TGTGCCAGCAGTTCCAAGACAGCACAATCGAACACTGAAGCTTTCTTT.

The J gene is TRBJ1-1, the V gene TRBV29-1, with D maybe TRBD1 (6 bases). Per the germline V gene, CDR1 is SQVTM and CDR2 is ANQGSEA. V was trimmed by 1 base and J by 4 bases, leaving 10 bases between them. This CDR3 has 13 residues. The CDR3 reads CSVEAGVATEAFF. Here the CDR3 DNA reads TGCAGCGTTGAAGCAGGGGTAGCCACTGAAGCTTTCTTT. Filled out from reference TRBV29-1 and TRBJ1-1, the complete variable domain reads SAVISQKPSRDICQRGTSLTIQCQVDSQVTMMFWYRQQPGQSLTLIATANQGSEATYESGFVIDKFPISRPNLTFSTLTVSNMSPEDSSIYLCSVEAGVATEAFFGQGTRLTVV.

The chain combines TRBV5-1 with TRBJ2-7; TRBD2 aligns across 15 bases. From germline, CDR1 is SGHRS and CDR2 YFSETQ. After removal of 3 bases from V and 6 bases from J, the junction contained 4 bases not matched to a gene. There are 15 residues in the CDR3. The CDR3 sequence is CASSSEGLAGGEQYF. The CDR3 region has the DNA TGCGCCAGCAGCTCGGAGGGACTAGCGGGAGGCGAGCAGTACTTC.

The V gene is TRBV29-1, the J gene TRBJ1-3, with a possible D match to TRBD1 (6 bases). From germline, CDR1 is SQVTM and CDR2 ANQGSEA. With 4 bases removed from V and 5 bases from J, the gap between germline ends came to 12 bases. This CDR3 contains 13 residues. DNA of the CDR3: TGCAGCGTTGTGGGGGCTGTCAGAAACACCATATATTTT. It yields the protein CSVVGAVRNTIYF.

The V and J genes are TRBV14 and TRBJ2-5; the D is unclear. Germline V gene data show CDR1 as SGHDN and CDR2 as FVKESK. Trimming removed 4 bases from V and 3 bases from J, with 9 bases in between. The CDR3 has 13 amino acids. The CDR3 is CASSPKSKETQYF. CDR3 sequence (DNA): TGTGCCAGCAGCCCAAAGTCTAAAGAGACCCAGTACTTC.

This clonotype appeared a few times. CDR3: CSARDGTAYETQYF. CDR3 nucleotides: TGCAGTGCTAGAGACGGGACTGCCTATGAGACCCAGTACTTC. This chain uses TRBV20-1 with TRBJ2-5, with D perhaps matching TRBD2 (6 bases). From germline, CDR1 is DFQATT and CDR2 SNEGSKA (reference sequence). This CDR3 contains 14 residues. The V and J ends lost 0 bases and 5 bases respectively, with 13 bases between them.